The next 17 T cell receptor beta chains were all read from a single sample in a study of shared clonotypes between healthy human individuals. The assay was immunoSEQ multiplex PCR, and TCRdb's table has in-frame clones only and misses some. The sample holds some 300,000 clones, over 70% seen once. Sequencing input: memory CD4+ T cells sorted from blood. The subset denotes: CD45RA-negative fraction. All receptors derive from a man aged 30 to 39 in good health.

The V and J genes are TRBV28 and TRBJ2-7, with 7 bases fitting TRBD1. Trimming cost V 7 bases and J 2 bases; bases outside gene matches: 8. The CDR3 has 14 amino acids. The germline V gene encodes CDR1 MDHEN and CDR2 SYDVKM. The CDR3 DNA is TGTGCCAGCAATAAATACAGGGGAACCTACGAGCAGTACTTC. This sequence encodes CASNKYRGTYEQYF. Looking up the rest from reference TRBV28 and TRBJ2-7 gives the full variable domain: DVKVTQSSRYLVKRTGEKVFLECVQDMDHENMFWYRQDPGLGLRLIYFSYDVKMKEKGDIPEGYSVSREKKERFSLILESASTNQTSMYLCASNKYRGTYEQYFGPGTRLTVT.

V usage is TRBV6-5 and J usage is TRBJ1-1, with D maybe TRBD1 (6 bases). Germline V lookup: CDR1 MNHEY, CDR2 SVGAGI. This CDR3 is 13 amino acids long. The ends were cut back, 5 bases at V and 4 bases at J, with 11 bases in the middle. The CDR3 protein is CASSTGSGTEAFF. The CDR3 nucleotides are TGTGCCAGCAGTACAGGGTCTGGCACTGAAGCTTTCTTT.

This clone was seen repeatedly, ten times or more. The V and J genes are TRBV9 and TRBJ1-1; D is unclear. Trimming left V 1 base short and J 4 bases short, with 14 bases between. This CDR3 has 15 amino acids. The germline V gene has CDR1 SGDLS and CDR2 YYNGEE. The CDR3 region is CASSVLGKLGTEAFF. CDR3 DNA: TGTGCCAGCAGCGTATTGGGTAAACTGGGCACTGAAGCTTTCTTT.

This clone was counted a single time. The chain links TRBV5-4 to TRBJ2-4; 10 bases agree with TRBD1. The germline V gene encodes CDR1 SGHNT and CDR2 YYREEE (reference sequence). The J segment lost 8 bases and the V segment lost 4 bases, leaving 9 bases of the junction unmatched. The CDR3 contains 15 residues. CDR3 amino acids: CASSPGTGDWDIQYF. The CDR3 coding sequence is TGTGCCAGCAGCCCAGGGACAGGGGATTGGGACATTCAGTACTTC.

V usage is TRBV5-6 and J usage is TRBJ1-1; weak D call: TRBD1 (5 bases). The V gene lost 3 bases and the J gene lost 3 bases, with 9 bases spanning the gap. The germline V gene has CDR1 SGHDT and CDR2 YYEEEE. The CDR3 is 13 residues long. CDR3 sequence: CASSSDSDTEAFF. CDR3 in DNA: TGTGCCAGCAGCTCCGACAGTGACACTGAAGCTTTCTTT.

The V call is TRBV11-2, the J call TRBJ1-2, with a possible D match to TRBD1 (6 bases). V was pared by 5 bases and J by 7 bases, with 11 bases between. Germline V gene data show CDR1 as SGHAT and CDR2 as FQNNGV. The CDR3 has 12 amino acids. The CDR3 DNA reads TGTGCCAGCAGCCAAATGGGGGCTGGCTACACCTTC. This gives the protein CASSQMGAGYTF.

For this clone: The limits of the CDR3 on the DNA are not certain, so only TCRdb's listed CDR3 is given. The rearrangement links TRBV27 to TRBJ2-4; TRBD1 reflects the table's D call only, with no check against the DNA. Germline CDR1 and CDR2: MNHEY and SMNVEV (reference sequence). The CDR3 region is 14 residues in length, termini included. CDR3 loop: CASSPTVAGRIQYF.

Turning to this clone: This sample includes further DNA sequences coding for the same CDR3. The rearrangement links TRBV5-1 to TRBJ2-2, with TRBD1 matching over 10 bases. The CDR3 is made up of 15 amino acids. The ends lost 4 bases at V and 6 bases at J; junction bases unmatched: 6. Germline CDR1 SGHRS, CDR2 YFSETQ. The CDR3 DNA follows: TGCGCCAGCAGCCTGCGGGACAGGGGAGCCGGGGAGCTGTTTTTT. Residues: CASSLRDRGAGELFF.

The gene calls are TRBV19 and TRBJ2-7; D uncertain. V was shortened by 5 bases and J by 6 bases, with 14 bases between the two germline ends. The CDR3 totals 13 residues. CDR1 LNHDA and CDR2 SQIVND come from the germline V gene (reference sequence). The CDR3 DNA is TGTGCCAGTAGTCTACTGCTTGGTGGCGAGCAGTACTTC. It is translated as CASSLLLGGEQYF.

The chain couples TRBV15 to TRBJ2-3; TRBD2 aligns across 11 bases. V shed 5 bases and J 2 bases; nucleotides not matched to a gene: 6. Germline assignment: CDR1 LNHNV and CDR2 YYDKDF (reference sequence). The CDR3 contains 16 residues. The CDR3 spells CATSRGTSGVTDTQYF. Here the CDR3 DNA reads TGTGCCACCAGCCGTGGGACTAGCGGAGTCACAGATACGCAGTATTTT.

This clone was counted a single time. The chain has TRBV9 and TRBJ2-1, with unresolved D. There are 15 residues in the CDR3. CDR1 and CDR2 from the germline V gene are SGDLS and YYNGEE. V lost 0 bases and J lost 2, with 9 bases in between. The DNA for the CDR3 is TGTGCCAGCAGCGTAGAAGGAAACGCCTACAATGAGCAGTTCTTC. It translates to CASSVEGNAYNEQFF.

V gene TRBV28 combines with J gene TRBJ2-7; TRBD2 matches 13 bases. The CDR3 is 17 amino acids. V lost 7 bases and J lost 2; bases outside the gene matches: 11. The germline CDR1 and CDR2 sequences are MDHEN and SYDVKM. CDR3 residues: CASTPGLAGVTTYEQYF. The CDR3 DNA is TGTGCCAGCACCCCAGGACTAGCGGGAGTTACCACCTACGAGCAGTACTTC.

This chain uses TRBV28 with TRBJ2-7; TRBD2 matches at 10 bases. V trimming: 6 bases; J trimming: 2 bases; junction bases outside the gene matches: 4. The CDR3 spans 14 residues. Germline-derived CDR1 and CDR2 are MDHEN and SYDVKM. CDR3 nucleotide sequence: TGTGCCAGCAGACCAACTAGCGGGACCTACGAGCAGTACTTC. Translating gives CASRPTSGTYEQYF. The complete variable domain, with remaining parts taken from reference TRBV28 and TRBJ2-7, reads DVKVTQSSRYLVKRTGEKVFLECVQDMDHENMFWYRQDPGLGLRLIYFSYDVKMKEKGDIPEGYSVSREKKERFSLILESASTNQTSMYLCASRPTSGTYEQYFGPGTRLTVT.

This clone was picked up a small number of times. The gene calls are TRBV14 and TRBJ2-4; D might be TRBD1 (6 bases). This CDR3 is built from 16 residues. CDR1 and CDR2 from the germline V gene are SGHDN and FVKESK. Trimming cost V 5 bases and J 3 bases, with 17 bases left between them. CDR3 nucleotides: TGTGCCAGCAGCTCATACCACAGGGAAGGCAAAAACATTCAGTACTTC. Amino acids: CASSSYHREGKNIQYF.

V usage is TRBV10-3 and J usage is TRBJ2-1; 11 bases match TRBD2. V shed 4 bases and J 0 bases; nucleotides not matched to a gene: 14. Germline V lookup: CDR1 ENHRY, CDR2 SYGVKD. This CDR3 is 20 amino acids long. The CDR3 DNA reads TGTGCCATCAGTGCCCGGGGGACTAGCGGTACAATCTCCTCCTACAATGAGCAGTTCTTC. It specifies CAISARGTSGTISSYNEQFF.

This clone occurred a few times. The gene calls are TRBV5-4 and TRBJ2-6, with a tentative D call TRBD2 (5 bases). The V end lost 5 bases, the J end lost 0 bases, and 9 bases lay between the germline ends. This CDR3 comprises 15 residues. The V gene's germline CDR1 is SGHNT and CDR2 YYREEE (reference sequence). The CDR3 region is CASRSGISGANVLTF. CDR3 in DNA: TGTGCCAGCAGGTCCGGGATCTCTGGGGCCAACGTCCTGACTTTC.

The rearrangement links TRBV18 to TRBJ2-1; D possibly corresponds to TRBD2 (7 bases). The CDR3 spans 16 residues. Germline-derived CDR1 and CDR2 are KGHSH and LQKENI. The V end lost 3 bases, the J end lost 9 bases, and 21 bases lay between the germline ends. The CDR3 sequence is CASSPIKGGRLREQFF. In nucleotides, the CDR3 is TGTGCCAGCTCACCGATTAAGGGGGGGCGGTTGCGTGAGCAGTTCTTC.